This T cell receptor beta chain comes out of a study of cytomegalovirus exposure and HLA in healthy donors. Assay used: immunoSEQ multiplex PCR; TCRdb lists only in-frame clones, some missing. The table has about 300,000 clones, more than 75% seen once. Concerning this clone: Its antigen is not known.

Regarding the study as a whole: The classifier reportedly diagnosed cytomegalovirus status with high sensitivity and specificity.

From germline, CDR1 is SGHRS and CDR2 YFSETQ. Trimming pared 4 bases from V and 0 bases from J, leaving 17 bases between. The CDR3 spans 16 residues. The receptor's source is a woman between 18 and 30 years old in good health and CMV-seronegative. The sample consisted of PBMCs. The V call is TRBV5-1, the J call TRBJ2-7, with a tentative D call TRBD1 (6 bases). The CDR3 sequence: CASSPMDRARSYEQYF. The DNA of the CDR3 is TGCGCCAGCAGCCCCATGGACAGAGCTCGCTCCTACGAGCAGTACTTC.